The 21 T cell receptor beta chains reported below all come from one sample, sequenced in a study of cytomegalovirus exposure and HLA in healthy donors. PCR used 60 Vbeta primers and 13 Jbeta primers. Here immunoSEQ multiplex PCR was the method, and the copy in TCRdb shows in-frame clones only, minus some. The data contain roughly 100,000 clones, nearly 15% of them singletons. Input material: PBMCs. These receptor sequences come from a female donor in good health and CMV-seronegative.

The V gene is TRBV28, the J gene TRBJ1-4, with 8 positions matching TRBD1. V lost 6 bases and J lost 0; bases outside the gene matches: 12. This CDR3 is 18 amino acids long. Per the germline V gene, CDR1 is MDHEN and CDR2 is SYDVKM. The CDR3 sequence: CASSSIPTGAATNEKLFF. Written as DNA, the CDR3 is TGTGCCAGCAGCTCAATCCCGACAGGGGCCGCAACTAATGAAAAACTGTTTTTT.

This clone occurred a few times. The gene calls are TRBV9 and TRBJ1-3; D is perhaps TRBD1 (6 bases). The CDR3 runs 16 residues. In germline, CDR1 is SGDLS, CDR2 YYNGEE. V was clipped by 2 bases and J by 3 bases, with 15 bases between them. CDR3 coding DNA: TGTGCCAGCAGCGTTCAGGGGCCCATGGGTGGAAACACCATATATTTT. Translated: CASSVQGPMGGNTIYF.

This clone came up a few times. CDR3 loop: CASSLGRGSGNTIYF. The CDR3 nucleotides are TGTGCCAGCAGCTTAGGCCGGGGATCAGGAAACACCATATATTTT. The chain carries TRBV13 and TRBJ1-3; D remains unclear. The CDR3 contains 15 residues. Per the germline V gene, CDR1 is PRHDT and CDR2 is FYEKMQ (reference sequence). V shed 0 bases and J shed 4 bases, with 10 bases lying between them.

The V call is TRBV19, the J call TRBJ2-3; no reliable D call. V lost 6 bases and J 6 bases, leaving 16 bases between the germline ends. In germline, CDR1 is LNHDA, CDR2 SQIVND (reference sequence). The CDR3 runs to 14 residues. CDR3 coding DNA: TGTGCCAGTAGCGAATCCACGGTGAGGGATACGCAGTATTTT. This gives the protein CASSESTVRDTQYF. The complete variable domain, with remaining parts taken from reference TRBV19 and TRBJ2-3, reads DGGITQSPKYLFRKEGQNVTLSCEQNLNHDAMYWYRQDPGQGLRLIYYSQIVNDFQKGDIAEGYSVSREKKESFPLTVTSAQKNPTAFYLCASSESTVRDTQYFGPGTRLTVL.

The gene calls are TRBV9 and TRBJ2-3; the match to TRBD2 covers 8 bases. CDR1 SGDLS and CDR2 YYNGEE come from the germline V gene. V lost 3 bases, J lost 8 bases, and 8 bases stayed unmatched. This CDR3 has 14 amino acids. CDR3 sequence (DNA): TGTGCCAGCAGCGGACTACAAGCGGGGGCTACGCAGTATTTT. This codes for CASSGLQAGATQYF.

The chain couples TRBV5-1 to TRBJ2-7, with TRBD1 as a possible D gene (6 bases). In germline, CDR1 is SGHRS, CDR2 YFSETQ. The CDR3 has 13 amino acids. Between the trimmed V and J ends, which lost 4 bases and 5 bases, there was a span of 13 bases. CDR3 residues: CASSPDNRDEQYF. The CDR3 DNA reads TGCGCCAGCAGCCCAGACAACAGGGACGAGCAGTACTTC.

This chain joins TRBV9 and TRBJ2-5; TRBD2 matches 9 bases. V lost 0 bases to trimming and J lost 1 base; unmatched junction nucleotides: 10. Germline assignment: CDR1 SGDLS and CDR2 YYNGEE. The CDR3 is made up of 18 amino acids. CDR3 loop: CASSVGFSGGTLQETQYF. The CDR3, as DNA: TGTGCCAGCAGCGTAGGGTTTAGCGGGGGTACTCTCCAAGAGACCCAGTACTTC.

CDR3 sequence (DNA): TGTGCCAGCAGTTCCCGGTTTCAGGGTGTCACAGATACGCAGTATTTT. This sequence encodes CASSSRFQGVTDTQYF. The chain couples TRBV6-5 to TRBJ2-3, with D possibly being TRBD1 (5 bases). The CDR3 runs 16 residues. V was trimmed by 4 bases and J by 2 bases, leaving 16 bases between them. CDR1 MNHEY and CDR2 SVGAGI come from the germline V gene.

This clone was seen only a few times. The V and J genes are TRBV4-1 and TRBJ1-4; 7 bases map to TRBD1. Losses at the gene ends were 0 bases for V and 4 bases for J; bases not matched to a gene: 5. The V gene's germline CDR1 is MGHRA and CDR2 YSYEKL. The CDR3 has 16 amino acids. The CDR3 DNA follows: TGCGCCAGCAGCCAAGACTACAGGGGAAGTAATGAAAAACTGTTTTTT. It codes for CASSQDYRGSNEKLFF.

In DNA form, the CDR3 reads TGTGCCAGCAGCTTAATAGGCAGCGGGAGGGCTGATACGCAGTATTTT. Translation: CASSLIGSGRADTQYF. The rearrangement joins TRBV7-3 to TRBJ2-3, with 10 bases that match TRBD2. This CDR3 region has 16 residues. Germline V gene lookup returns CDR1 SGHTA and CDR2 FQGTGA. Germline trimming cut 1 base from V and 6 bases from J; bases unmatched to any gene: 7.

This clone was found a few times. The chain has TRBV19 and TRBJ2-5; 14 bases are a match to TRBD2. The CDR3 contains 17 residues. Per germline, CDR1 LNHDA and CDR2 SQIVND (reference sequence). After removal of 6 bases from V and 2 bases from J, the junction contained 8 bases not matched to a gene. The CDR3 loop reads CASSLGLAGGLQETQYF. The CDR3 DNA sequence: TGTGCCAGTAGCCTTGGACTAGCGGGGGGCCTTCAAGAGACCCAGTACTTC.

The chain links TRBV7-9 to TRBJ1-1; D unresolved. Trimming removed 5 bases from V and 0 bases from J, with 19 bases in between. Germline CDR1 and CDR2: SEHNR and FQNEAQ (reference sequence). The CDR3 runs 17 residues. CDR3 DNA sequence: TGTGCCAGCAGCCAACGACGACATGAGAGCTTGAACACTGAAGCTTTCTTT. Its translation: CASSQRRHESLNTEAFF.

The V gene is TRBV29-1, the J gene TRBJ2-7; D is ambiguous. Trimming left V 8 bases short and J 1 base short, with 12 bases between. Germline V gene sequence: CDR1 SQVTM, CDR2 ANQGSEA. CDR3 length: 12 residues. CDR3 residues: CSFSSASYEQYF. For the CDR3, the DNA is TGCAGCTTTTCATCTGCGTCCTACGAGCAGTACTTC.

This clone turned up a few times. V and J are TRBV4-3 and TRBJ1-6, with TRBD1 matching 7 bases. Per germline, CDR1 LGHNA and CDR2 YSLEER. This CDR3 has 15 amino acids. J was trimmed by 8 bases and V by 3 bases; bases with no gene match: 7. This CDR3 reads CASSHEDRAYSPLHF. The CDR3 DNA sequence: TGCGCCAGCAGCCATGAAGACAGGGCGTATTCACCCCTCCACTTT.

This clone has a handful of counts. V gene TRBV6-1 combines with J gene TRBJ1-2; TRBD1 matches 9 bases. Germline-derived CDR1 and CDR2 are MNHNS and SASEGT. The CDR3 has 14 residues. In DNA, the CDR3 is TGTGTCGCGAAGGTCGGGACAGGGAAGTTTGGCTACACCTTC. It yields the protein CVAKVGTGKFGYTF.

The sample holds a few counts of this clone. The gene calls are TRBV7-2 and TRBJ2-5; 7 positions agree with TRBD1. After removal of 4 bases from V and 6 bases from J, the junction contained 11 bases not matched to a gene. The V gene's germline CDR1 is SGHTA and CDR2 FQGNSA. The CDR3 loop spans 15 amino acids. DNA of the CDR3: TGTGCCAGCAGCTCACAGGGGTCTGGAGGAAAGACCCAGTACTTC. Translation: CASSSQGSGGKTQYF.

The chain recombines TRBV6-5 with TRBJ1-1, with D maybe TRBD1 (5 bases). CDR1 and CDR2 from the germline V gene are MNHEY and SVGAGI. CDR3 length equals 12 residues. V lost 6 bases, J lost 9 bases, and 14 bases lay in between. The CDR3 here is CASSQGFSQAFF. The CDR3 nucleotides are TGTGCCAGCAGCCAGGGTTTTTCTCAAGCTTTCTTT.

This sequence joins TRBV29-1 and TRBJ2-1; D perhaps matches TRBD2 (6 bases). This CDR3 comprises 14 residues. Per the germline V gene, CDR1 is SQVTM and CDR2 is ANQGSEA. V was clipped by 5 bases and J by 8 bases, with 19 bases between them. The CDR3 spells CSVPVTSKADEQFF. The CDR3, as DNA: TGCAGCGTTCCCGTGACTAGTAAGGCGGATGAGCAGTTCTTC.

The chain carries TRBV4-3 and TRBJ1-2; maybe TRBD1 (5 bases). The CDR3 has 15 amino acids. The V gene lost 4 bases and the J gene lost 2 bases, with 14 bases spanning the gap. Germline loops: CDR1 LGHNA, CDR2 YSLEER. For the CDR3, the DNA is TGCGCCAGCAGCCTCGGCAGGGCCGACAACTATGGCTACACCTTC. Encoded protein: CASSLGRADNYGYTF.

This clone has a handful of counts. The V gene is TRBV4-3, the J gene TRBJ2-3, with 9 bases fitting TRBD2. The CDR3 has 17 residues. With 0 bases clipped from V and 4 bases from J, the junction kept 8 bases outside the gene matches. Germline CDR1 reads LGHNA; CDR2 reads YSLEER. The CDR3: CASSQDSLAGSSDTQYF. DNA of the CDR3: TGCGCCAGCAGCCAAGATAGCCTAGCGGGATCCTCAGATACGCAGTATTTT.

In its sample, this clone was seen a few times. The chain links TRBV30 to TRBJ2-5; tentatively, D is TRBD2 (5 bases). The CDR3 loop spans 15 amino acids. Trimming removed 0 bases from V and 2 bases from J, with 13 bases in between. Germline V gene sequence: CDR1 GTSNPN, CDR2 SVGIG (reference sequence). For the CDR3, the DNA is TGTGCCTGGAGTGTGGGGTCAGGAGGACAAGAGACCCAGTACTTC. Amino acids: CAWSVGSGGQETQYF.